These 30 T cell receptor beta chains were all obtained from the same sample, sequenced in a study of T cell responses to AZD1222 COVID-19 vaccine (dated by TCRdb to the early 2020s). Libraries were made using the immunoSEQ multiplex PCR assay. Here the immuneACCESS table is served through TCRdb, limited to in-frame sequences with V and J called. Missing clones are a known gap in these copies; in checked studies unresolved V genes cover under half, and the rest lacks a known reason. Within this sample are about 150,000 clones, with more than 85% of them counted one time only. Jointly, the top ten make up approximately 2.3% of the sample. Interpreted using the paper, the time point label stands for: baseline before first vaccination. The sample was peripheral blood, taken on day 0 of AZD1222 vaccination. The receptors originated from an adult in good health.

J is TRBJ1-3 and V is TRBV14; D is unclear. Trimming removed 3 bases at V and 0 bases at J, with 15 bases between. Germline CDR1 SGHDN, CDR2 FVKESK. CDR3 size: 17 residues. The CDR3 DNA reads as TGTGCCAGCAGCCAGGCCCGCGGACCCCTCTCTGGAAACACCATATATTTT. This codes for CASSQARGPLSGNTIYF.

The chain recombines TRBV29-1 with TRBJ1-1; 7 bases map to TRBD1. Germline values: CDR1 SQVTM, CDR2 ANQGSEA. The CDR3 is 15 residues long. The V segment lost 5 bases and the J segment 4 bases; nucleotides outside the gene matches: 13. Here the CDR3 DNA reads TGCAGCGTTACAGAGTGGCAGGGGGTCGGCACTGAAGCTTTCTTT. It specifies CSVTEWQGVGTEAFF.

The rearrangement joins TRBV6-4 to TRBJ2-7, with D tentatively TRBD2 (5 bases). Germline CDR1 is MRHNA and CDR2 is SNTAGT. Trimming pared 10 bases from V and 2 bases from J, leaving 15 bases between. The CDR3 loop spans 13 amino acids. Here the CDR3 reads CAMGEGRTYEQYF. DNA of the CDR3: TGTGCCATGGGAGAGGGCCGTACCTACGAGCAGTACTTC.

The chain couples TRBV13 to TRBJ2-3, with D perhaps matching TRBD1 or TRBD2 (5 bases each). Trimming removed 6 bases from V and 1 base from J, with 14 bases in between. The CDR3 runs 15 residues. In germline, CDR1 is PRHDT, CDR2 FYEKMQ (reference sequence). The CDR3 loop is CASRRGGRGTDTQYF. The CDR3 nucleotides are TGTGCCAGCAGGAGGGGTGGTAGAGGCACAGATACGCAGTATTTT.

Here the CDR3 reads CASSQEGRDAFF. DNA of the CDR3: TGTGCCAGCAGCCAAGAAGGCAGGGATGCTTTCTTT. This chain connects TRBV3-1 (or the pseudogene TRBV3-2) to TRBJ1-1; perhaps TRBD1 as D (5 bases). The germline V and J ends were trimmed by 0 bases and 11 bases, with 10 bases remaining between them. This CDR3 spans 12 amino acids. CDR1 is LGHDT and CDR2 is YNNKEL in the germline V gene (reference sequence).

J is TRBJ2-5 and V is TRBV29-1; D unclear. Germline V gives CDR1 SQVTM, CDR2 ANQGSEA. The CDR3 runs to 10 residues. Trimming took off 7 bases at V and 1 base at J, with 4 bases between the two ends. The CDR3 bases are TGCAGCGCCGCCCAAGAGACCCAGTACTTC. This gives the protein CSAAQETQYF. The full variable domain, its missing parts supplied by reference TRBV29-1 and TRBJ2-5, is SAVISQKPSRDICQRGTSLTIQCQVDSQVTMMFWYRQQPGQSLTLIATANQGSEATYESGFVIDKFPISRPNLTFSTLTVSNMSPEDSSIYLCSAAQETQYFGPGTRLLVL.

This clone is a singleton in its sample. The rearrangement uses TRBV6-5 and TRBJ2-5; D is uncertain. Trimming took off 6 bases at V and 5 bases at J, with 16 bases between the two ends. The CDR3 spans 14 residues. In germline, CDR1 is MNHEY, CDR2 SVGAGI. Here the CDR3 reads CASRNVGLWETQYF. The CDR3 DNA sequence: TGTGCCAGCAGAAACGTGGGGTTGTGGGAGACCCAGTACTTC.

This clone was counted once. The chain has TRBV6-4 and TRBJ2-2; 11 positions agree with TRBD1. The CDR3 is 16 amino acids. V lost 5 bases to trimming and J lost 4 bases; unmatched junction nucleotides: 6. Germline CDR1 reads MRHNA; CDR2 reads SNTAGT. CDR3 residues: CASSPMDRGPTGELFF. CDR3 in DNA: TGTGCCAGCAGTCCAATGGACAGGGGGCCCACCGGGGAGCTGTTTTTT.

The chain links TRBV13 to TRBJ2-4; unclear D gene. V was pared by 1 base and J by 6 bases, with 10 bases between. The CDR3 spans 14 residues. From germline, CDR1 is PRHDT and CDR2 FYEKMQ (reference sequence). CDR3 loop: CASSLEGHSNIQYF. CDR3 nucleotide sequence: TGTGCCAGCAGCTTAGAGGGCCACTCAAACATTCAGTACTTC.

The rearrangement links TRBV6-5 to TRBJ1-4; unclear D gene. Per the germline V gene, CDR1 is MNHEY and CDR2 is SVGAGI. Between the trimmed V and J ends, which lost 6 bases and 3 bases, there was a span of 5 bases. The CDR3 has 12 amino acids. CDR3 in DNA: TGTGCCAGCAGACGACCTAATGAAAAACTGTTTTTT. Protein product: CASRRPNEKLFF.

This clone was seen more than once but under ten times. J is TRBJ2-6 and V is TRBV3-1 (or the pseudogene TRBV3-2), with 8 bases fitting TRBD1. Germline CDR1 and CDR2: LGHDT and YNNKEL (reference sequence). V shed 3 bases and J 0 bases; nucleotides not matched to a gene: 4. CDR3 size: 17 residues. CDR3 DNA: TGTGCCAGCAGCCAGGGGACAGGAAGCTCTGGGGCCAACGTCCTGACTTTC. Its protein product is CASSQGTGSSGANVLTF.

The CDR3 DNA follows: TGTGCCAGCAGCTGGAGGACCACCGTACGCTACAATGAGCAGTTCTTC. This codes for CASSWRTTVRYNEQFF. The chain links TRBV7-2 to TRBJ2-1, with D possibly TRBD2 on 5 matching bases. The CDR3 has 16 residues. Trimming removed 4 bases at V and 3 bases at J, with 16 bases between. Germline-derived CDR1 and CDR2 are SGHTA and FQGNSA. The full variable domain, in which reference TRBV7-2 and TRBJ2-1 provide the parts outside the CDR3, is GAGVSQSPSNKVTEKGKDVELRCDPISGHTALYWYRQSLGQGLEFLIYFQGNSAPDKSGLPSDRFSAERTGGSVSTLTIQRTQQEDSAVYLCASSWRTTVRYNEQFFGPGTRLTVL.

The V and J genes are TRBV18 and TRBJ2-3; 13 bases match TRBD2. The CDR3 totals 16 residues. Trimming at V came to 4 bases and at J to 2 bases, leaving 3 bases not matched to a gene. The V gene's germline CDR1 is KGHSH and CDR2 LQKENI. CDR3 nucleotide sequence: TGTGCCAGCTCACTTGGGACTAGCGGGACCACAGATACGCAGTATTTT. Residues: CASSLGTSGTTDTQYF.

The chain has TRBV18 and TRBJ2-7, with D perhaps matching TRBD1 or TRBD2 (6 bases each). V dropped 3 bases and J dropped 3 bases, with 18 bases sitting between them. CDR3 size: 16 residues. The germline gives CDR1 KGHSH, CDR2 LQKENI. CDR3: CASSPQEEGVIYEQYF. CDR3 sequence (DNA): TGTGCCAGCTCACCCCAAGAGGAGGGGGTAATCTACGAGCAGTACTTC.

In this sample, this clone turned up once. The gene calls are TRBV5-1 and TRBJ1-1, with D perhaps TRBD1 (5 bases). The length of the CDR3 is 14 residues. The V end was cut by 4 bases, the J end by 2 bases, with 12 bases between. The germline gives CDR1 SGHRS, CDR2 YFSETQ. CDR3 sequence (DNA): TGCGCCAGCAGCACCCGACAGACAAACACTGAAGCTTTCTTT. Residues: CASSTRQTNTEAFF. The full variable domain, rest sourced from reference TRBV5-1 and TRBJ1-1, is KAGVTQTPRYLIKTRGQQVTLSCSPISGHRSVSWYQQTPGQGLQFLFEYFSETQRNKGNFPGRFSGRQFSNSRSEMNVSTLELGDSALYLCASSTRQTNTEAFFGQGTRLTVV.

CDR3 sequence: CASSWSSPGELFF. The DNA for the CDR3 is TGCGCCAGCAGCTGGAGTAGTCCCGGGGAGCTGTTTTTT. The V gene is TRBV5-1, the J gene TRBJ2-2; D is ambiguous. Germline CDR1 SGHRS, CDR2 YFSETQ. Trimming pared 3 bases from V and 6 bases from J, leaving 9 bases between. CDR3 size: 13 residues.

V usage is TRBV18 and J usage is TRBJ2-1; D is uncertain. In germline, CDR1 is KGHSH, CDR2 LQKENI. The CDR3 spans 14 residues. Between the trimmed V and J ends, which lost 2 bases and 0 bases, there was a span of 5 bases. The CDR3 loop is CASSPGDSYNEQFF. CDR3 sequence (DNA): TGTGCCAGCTCACCAGGGGACTCCTACAATGAGCAGTTCTTC.

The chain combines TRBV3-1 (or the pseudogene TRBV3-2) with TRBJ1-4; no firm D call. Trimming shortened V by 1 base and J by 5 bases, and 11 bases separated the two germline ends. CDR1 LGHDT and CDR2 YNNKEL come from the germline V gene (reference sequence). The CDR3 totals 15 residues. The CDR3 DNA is TGTGCCAGCAGCCAAGTAGGTGTGATGAATGAAAAACTGTTTTTT. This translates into CASSQVGVMNEKLFF.

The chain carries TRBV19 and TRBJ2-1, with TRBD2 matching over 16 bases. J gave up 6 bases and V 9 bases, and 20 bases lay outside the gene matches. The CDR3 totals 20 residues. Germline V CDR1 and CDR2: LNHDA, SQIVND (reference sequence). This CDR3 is CASSPYSNPGLAGGLNEQFF. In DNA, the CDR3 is TGTGCCAGCTCACCCTATTCAAACCCGGGACTAGCGGGAGGGCTCAATGAGCAGTTCTTC.

This chain's CDR3 is CASSMRGTTNTGELFF. The CDR3 DNA sequence: TGTGCCAGTAGTATGAGGGGGACTACGAACACCGGGGAGCTGTTTTTT. The chain employs TRBV19 and TRBJ2-2; possibly TRBD2 for D (7 bases). CDR3 length: 16 amino acids. The V and J ends lost 3 bases and 0 bases respectively, with 11 bases between them. Germline CDR1 LNHDA, CDR2 SQIVND (reference sequence).

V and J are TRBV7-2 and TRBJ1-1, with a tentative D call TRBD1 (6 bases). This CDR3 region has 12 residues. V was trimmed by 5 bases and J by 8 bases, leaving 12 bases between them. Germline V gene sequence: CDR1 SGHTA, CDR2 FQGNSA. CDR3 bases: TGTGCCAGCAGCCAACAGGGTTTAGAAGCTTTCTTT. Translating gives CASSQQGLEAFF.

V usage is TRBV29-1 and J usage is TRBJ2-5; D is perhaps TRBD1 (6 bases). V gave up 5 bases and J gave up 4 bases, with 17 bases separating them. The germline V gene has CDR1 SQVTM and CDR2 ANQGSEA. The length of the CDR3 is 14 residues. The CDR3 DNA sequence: TGCAGCGTTTGGGGGATGGAACAGGGAGAGACCCAGTACTTC. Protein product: CSVWGMEQGETQYF.

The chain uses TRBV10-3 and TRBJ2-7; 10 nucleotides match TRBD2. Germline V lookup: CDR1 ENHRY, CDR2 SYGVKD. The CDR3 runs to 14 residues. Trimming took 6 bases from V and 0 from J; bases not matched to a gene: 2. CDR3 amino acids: CAISRLAGSYEQYF. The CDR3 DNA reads TGTGCCATCAGCCGACTAGCGGGCTCCTACGAGCAGTACTTC.

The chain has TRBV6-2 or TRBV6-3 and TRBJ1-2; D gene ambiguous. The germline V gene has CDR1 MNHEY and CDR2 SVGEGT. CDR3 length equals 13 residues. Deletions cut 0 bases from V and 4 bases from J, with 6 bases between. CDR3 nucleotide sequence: TGTGCCAGCAGTTACTCGGAGGGCTATGGCTACACCTTC. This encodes CASSYSEGYGYTF.

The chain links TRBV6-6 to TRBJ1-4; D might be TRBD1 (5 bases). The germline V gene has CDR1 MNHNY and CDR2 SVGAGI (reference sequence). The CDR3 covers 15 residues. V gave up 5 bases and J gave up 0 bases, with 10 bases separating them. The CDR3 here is CASSRRGATNEKLFF. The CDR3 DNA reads TGTGCCAGCAGTCGCCGGGGCGCAACTAATGAAAAACTGTTTTTT.

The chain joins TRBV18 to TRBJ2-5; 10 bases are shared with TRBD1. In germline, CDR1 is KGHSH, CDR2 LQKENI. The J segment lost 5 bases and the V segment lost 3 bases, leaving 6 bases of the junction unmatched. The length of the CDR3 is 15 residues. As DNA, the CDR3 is TGTGCCAGCTCACCGGGGACAGGGGTACGGGAGACCCAGTACTTC. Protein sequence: CASSPGTGVRETQYF. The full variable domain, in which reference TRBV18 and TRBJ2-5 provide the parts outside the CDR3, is NAGVMQNPRHLVRRRGQEARLRCSPMKGHSHVYWYRQLPEEGLKFMVYLQKENIIDESGMPKERFSAEFPKEGPSILRIQQVVRGDSAAYFCASSPGTGVRETQYFGPGTRLLVL.

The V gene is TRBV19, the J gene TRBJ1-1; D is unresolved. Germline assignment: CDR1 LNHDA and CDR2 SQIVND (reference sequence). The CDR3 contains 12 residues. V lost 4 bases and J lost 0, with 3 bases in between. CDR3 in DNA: TGTGCCAGTAGTACAGTGAACACTGAAGCTTTCTTT. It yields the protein CASSTVNTEAFF.

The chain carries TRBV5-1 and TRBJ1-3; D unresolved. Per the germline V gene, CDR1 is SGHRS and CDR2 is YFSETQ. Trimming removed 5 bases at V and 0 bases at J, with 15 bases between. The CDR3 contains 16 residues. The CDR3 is CASREGAAFSGNTIYF. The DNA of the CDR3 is TGCGCCAGCAGAGAGGGAGCAGCTTTCTCTGGAAACACCATATATTTT.

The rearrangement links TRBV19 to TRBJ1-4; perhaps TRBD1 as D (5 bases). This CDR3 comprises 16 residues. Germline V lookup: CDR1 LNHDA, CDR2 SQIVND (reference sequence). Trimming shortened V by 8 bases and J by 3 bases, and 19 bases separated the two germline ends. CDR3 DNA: TGTGCCAGTCGACGGGGACGTCAAGGGGCTAATGAAAAACTGTTTTTT. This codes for CASRRGRQGANEKLFF.

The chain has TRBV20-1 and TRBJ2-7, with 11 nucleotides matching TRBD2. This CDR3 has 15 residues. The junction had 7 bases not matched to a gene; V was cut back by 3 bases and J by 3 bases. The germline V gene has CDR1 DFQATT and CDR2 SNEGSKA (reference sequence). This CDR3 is CSASARGTSGYEQYF. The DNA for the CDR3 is TGCAGTGCTAGTGCAAGAGGGACTAGCGGCTACGAGCAGTACTTC.